Presented here are 14 T cell receptor beta chains from one specimen sequenced in a study of PD-1 blockade in classical Hodgkin lymphoma. This sample's time point: cycle 4 day 1 (C4D1), after more than five weeks of nivolumab. Exposure to brentuximab vedotin varied, and each patient had relapsed following autologous stem cell transplantation. Magnetic depletion of non-target cells from thawed PBMCs yielded purified CD8+ T cells. Clones were read by immunoSEQ multiplex PCR, and TCRdb kept only the in-frame ones, dropping some. Of about 19,000 clones listed, about 88% are singletons. The input for sequencing was CD8+ T cells from blood, taken before the fourth cycle of nivolumab. The receptors shown here come from a human donor with classical Hodgkin lymphoma.

This clone was recorded a few times. The chain couples TRBV6-5 to TRBJ2-3; no definite D call. The length of the CDR3 is 15 residues. Germline CDR1 and CDR2: MNHEY and SVGAGI. The V gene lost 0 bases and the J gene lost 3 bases, with 10 bases spanning the gap. CDR3 region: CASSYSAGRTDTQYF. CDR3 DNA: TGTGCCAGCAGTTACTCGGCAGGTAGAACAGATACGCAGTATTTT.

The rearrangement uses TRBV2 and TRBJ1-3; D unresolved. Trimming shortened V by 6 bases and J by 0 bases, and 9 bases separated the two germline ends. This CDR3 contains 14 residues. Germline lookup yields CDR1 SNHLY and CDR2 FYNNEI. CDR3 protein: CASSAPPSGNTIYF. The CDR3 DNA reads as TGTGCCAGCAGCGCTCCACCCTCTGGAAACACCATATATTTT.

V and J are TRBV28 and TRBJ1-1; D call uncertain. Trimming took off 4 bases at V and 0 bases at J, with 12 bases between the two ends. CDR1 is MDHEN, CDR2 SYDVKM, per germline. There are 15 residues in the CDR3. The CDR3 DNA follows: TGTGCCAGCAGTTGGGCGGGATCCTTGAACACTGAAGCTTTCTTT. Translation gives CASSWAGSLNTEAFF.

CDR3 in amino acids: CASSSMGTSGSYNEQFF. The CDR3 DNA follows: TGTGCCAGCAGCTCCATGGGTACTAGCGGCTCCTACAATGAGCAGTTCTTC. The rearrangement links TRBV13 to TRBJ2-1, with TRBD2 identical over 8 bases. Germline loops: CDR1 PRHDT, CDR2 FYEKMQ (reference sequence). V was pared by 4 bases and J by 0 bases, with 8 bases of the junction left unmatched. The CDR3 covers 17 residues.

The chain is built from TRBV7-9 and TRBJ1-4, with D perhaps TRBD1 (5 bases). This CDR3 comprises 13 residues. CDR1 SEHNR and CDR2 FQNEAQ come from the germline V gene (reference sequence). Trimming shortened V by 9 bases and J by 10 bases, and 18 bases separated the two germline ends. CDR3 coding DNA: TGTGCCAGGGGGGACCCGGAGGGAGGAAAACTGTTTTTT. It yields the protein CARGDPEGGKLFF.

This chain links TRBV27 with TRBJ1-5, with D perhaps matching TRBD1 (5 bases). Trimming took 0 bases from V and 5 from J, leaving 11 bases between them. CDR1 is MNHEY and CDR2 is SMNVEV in the germline V gene (reference sequence). The CDR3 length is 15 residues. CDR3 nucleotides: TGTGCCAGCAGTTTATCCACCCCGGGGGATCAGCCCCAGCATTTT. Amino acids: CASSLSTPGDQPQHF.

This clone came up a few times. This chain connects TRBV2 to TRBJ2-7; either TRBD1 or TRBD2 may supply D (6 bases each). Trimming pared 11 bases from V and 3 bases from J, leaving 23 bases between. This CDR3 is built from 15 residues. Germline CDR1 reads SNHLY; CDR2 reads FYNNEI. For the CDR3, the DNA is TGTGCCGGGGATGAGGGGGAGGCCGAAGGCTACGAGCAGTACTTC. It translates to CAGDEGEAEGYEQYF.

The CDR3 is CASSLVVGAGDTQYF. The CDR3 DNA follows: TGTGCCAGCAGCTTGGTCGTTGGGGCCGGAGATACGCAGTATTTT. The chain has TRBV5-4 and TRBJ2-3, with D possibly being TRBD1 (5 bases). V shed 0 bases and J shed 5 bases, with 13 bases lying between them. The V gene's germline CDR1 is SGHNT and CDR2 YYREEE (reference sequence). The CDR3 sequence is 15 residues long.

This clone was seen a handful of times. The V gene is TRBV6-5, the J gene TRBJ1-5; D possibly corresponds to TRBD1 (6 bases). Germline V gene data show CDR1 as MNHEY and CDR2 as SVGAGI. Trimming left V 6 bases short and J 1 base short, with 10 bases between. There are 14 residues in the CDR3. CDR3 sequence: CASSDRRSNQPQHF. The CDR3 DNA sequence: TGTGCCAGCAGCGACAGGCGAAGCAATCAGCCCCAGCATTTT.

This clone appeared a single time. The rearrangement joins TRBV11-2 to TRBJ2-1; possibly TRBD1 for D (5 bases). Per the germline V gene, CDR1 is SGHAT and CDR2 is FQNNGV. With 10 bases removed from V and 8 bases from J, the gap between germline ends came to 24 bases. This CDR3 is built from 15 residues. The DNA of the CDR3 is TGTGCCATCATATCCCCAAATCCCCAGGGTTATGAGCAGTTCTTC. Translation gives CAIISPNPQGYEQFF.

CDR3 residues: CASSQQAVGVTEAFF. CDR3 DNA: TGCGCCAGCAGCCAGCAGGCCGTCGGCGTCACTGAAGCTTTCTTT. This chain uses TRBV4-1 with TRBJ1-1; no firm D call. V lost 3 bases to trimming and J lost 4 bases, with 15 bases between them. The V gene's germline CDR1 is MGHRA and CDR2 YSYEKL. The CDR3 contains 15 residues.

The rearrangement links TRBV28 to TRBJ2-7, with 7 positions matching TRBD1. This CDR3 is 14 amino acids long. From germline, CDR1 is MDHEN and CDR2 SYDVKM. With 3 bases clipped from V and 3 bases from J, the junction kept 5 bases outside the gene matches. The CDR3 loop reads CASSFIRGNYEQYF. CDR3 DNA sequence: TGTGCCAGCAGTTTTATCAGGGGGAACTACGAGCAGTACTTC. Supplemented by reference TRBV28 and TRBJ2-7, the full variable domain reads DVKVTQSSRYLVKRTGEKVFLECVQDMDHENMFWYRQDPGLGLRLIYFSYDVKMKEKGDIPEGYSVSREKKERFSLILESASTNQTSMYLCASSFIRGNYEQYFGPGTRLTVT.

This clone was recorded once. The rearrangement joins TRBV12-5 to TRBJ2-7; TRBD1 agrees at 7 bases. The germline CDR1 and CDR2 sequences are LGHNT and FRNRAP. The J segment lost 3 bases and the V segment lost 2 bases, leaving 19 bases of the junction unmatched. This CDR3 has 19 amino acids. This chain's CDR3 is CASGLCVWIRGRENYEQYF. The CDR3 DNA reads as TGTGCTAGTGGTTTGTGCGTGTGGATTAGGGGGCGAGAGAACTACGAGCAGTACTTC.

The CDR3 is CASRKTQDNAQYF. CDR3 nucleotide sequence: TGTGCCAGCAGAAAGACCCAAGATAATGCGCAGTATTTT. The chain combines TRBV7-9 with TRBJ2-3; D is unclear. The V end was cut by 6 bases, the J end by 10 bases, with 17 bases between. In germline, CDR1 is SEHNR, CDR2 FQNEAQ (reference sequence). This CDR3 comprises 13 residues.